This T cell receptor (beta chain) was observed in a study of PD-L1 blockade in urothelial cancer. Time point meaning: pretreatment peripheral blood. TCRdb's table, derived via immunoSEQ multiplex PCR, lists solely in-frame clones and lacks some. Of about 74,000 clones listed, 85% to 90% are singletons. The length of the CDR3 is 16 residues. The V gene's germline CDR1 is SGHNT and CDR2 YYREEE (reference sequence). Trimming took 0 bases from V and 1 from J, leaving 11 bases between them. This receptor was obtained from a man in his 70s with urothelial cancer. This chain uses TRBV5-4 with TRBJ1-3, with D hard to call. The sample consisted of PBMCs, taken around atezolizumab (anti-PD-L1) treatment. The CDR3: CASSLAGLTSGNTIYF. The CDR3 nucleotides are TGTGCCAGCAGCTTGGCGGGGTTAACGTCTGGAAACACCATATATTTT.